Below, 32 T cell receptor beta chains from the same sample are listed, as sequenced in a study of T cells in Graves' hyperthyroidism and ophthalmopathy. RNA transcripts yielded amplified TCR beta CDR3 regions. Researchers ran a first-round RT-PCR on the TCR CDR3 using the HTBI primer set. MiXCR was run by TCRdb on the multiplex PCR reads, yielding one entry per CDR3 protein. The table lists around 340,000 distinct CDR3 sequences, about a sixth of them singletons. Sequenced material: blood. The source is a woman in her 30s with Graves' hyperthyroidism that later progressed to Graves' ophthalmopathy.

This clonotype appeared many times. The chain employs TRBV28 and TRBJ2-1; D call uncertain. The CDR3 is 11 residues long. V lost 5 bases and J 13 bases, leaving 12 bases between the germline ends. Per germline, CDR1 MDHEN and CDR2 SYDVKM. The CDR3 loop is CASSIDIHQFF. In DNA form, the CDR3 reads TGTGCCAGCAGTATCGACATACATCAGTTCTTC.

In its sample, this clonotype was seen many times. V gene TRBV19 combines with J gene TRBJ2-1, with TRBD2 matching over 11 bases. The CDR3 has 15 residues. Germline values: CDR1 LNHDA, CDR2 SQIVND (reference sequence). J gave up 3 bases and V 7 bases, and 5 bases lay outside the gene matches. The CDR3 is CASTKTSGIYNEQFF. CDR3 nucleotides: TGTGCCAGTACCAAGACTAGCGGGATCTACAATGAGCAGTTCTTC.

The gene calls are TRBV12-3 or TRBV12-4 and TRBJ2-1; 7 bases match TRBD2. CDR3 length: 14 amino acids. The ends lost 7 bases at V and 5 bases at J; junction bases unmatched: 8. In nucleotides, the CDR3 is TGTGCCAGCACTTTGGGGGGGGTTAACAATGAGCAGTTCTTC. Its protein product is CASTLGGVNNEQFF.

This clonotype was detected many times. The chain combines TRBV27 with TRBJ1-2; no firm D call. Between the trimmed V and J ends, which lost 9 bases and 3 bases, there was a span of 17 bases. The CDR3 runs 14 residues. Germline assignment: CDR1 MNHEY and CDR2 SMNVEV (reference sequence). As DNA, the CDR3 is TGTGCCAGTCGTTCGGATCCCCTAGACTATGGCTACACCTTC. Its protein product is CASRSDPLDYGYTF.

Many counts were recorded for this clonotype. This sequence joins TRBV28 and TRBJ1-1, with D maybe TRBD1 (6 bases). CDR1 MDHEN and CDR2 SYDVKM come from the germline V gene. The CDR3 covers 14 residues. Deletions cut 7 bases from V and 1 base from J, with 13 bases between. The CDR3 DNA reads as TGTGCCAGCACGGGGGGCTGGAGGAACACTGAAGCTTTCTTT. Its protein is CASTGGWRNTEAFF.

The chain carries TRBV5-1 and TRBJ2-1; D uncertain. Germline V gives CDR1 SGHRS, CDR2 YFSETQ. The CDR3 is made up of 12 amino acids. Trimming took 0 bases from V and 9 from J, leaving 7 bases between them. CDR3 loop: CASSLAITEQFF. Written as DNA, the CDR3 is TGCGCCAGCAGCTTGGCAATTACTGAGCAGTTCTTC.

The V call is TRBV10-3, the J call TRBJ2-3, with 10 bases aligning to TRBD2. Germline lookup yields CDR1 ENHRY and CDR2 SYGVKD. The CDR3 length is 12 residues. V shed 8 bases and J 5 bases; nucleotides not matched to a gene: 1. The chain's CDR3 is CAIRTSGDTQYF. Written as DNA, the CDR3 is TGTGCCATCCGGACTAGCGGAGATACGCAGTATTTT.

This clonotype was picked up many times. One end of the junction does not line up with germline, which may come from a read error. The CDR3 DNA reads as TGTGCCAGCAGTTTATCGGGGAGCTCCTACGAGCAGTGCTTC. Translation gives CASSLSGSSYEQCF. V usage is TRBV12-3 or TRBV12-4 and J usage is TRBJ2-7; TRBD2 is a possible D gene (5 bases). The CDR3 runs 14 residues.

This sequence joins TRBV29-1 and TRBJ1-6, with TRBD1 matching 9 bases. The CDR3 has 14 residues. Germline V gene lookup returns CDR1 SQVTM and CDR2 ANQGSEA. V was clipped by 7 bases and J by 5 bases; unmatched bases: 6. This CDR3 reads CSAKGQGNNSPLHF. The CDR3 region has the DNA TGCAGCGCCAAAGGACAGGGGAATAATTCACCCCTCCACTTT.

The chain carries TRBV19 and TRBJ2-5; weak D call: TRBD2 (6 bases). Germline-derived CDR1 and CDR2 are LNHDA and SQIVND (reference sequence). This CDR3 is built from 13 residues. Trimming cost V 0 bases and J 6 bases, with 8 bases left between them. This CDR3 reads CASSIDGGKTQYF. In nucleotides, the CDR3 is TGTGCCAGTAGTATAGATGGGGGGAAGACCCAGTACTTC.

In this sample, this clonotype turned up many times. The rearrangement joins TRBV5-1 to TRBJ1-6; D gene ambiguous. The V gene lost 5 bases and the J gene lost 6 bases, with 12 bases spanning the gap. The CDR3 is 14 amino acids. CDR1 is SGHRS, CDR2 YFSETQ, per germline. CDR3 loop: CASRSGGSNSPLHF. The CDR3 DNA follows: TGCGCCAGCAGATCAGGAGGATCTAATTCACCCCTCCACTTT. Complete variable domain (other parts from reference TRBV5-1 and TRBJ1-6): KAGVTQTPRYLIKTRGQQVTLSCSPISGHRSVSWYQQTPGQGLQFLFEYFSETQRNKGNFPGRFSGRQFSNSRSEMNVSTLELGDSALYLCASRSGGSNSPLHFGNGTRLTVT.

This clonotype has more than one count but fewer than ten. The genes are TRBV18 and TRBJ2-1; 8 nucleotides match TRBD2. J was trimmed by 1 base and V by 6 bases; bases with no gene match: 8. The CDR3 covers 16 residues. CDR1 is KGHSH and CDR2 is LQKENI in the germline V gene. CDR3 amino acids: CASSPPSGPSYNEQFF. DNA for the CDR3: TGTGCCAGCTCGCCCCCTAGCGGGCCTTCCTACAATGAGCAGTTCTTC.

This chain connects TRBV20-1 to TRBJ2-2, with D unclear. V was cut by 0 bases and J by 2 bases, with 10 bases left in between. CDR3 length equals 15 residues. CDR1 and CDR2 (germline): DFQATT, SNEGSKA (reference sequence). The CDR3 nucleotides are TGCAGTGCTAGAGATCTTACAGAAAACACCGGGGAGCTGTTTTTT. Protein: CSARDLTENTGELFF.

This clonotype has only a few counts. DNA of the CDR3: TGTGCCAGCAGGGAGGAGGCGGACAATGAGCAGTTCTTC. It is translated as CASREEADNEQFF. The chain carries TRBV6-1 and TRBJ2-1; D is possibly TRBD2 (5 bases). V lost 6 bases and J lost 5, with 11 bases in between. The CDR3 runs 13 residues. The germline V gene has CDR1 MNHNS and CDR2 SASEGT.

In its sample, this clonotype was seen many times. The chain is built from TRBV10-3 and TRBJ2-1, with TRBD1 matching 7 bases. J was trimmed by 7 bases and V by 2 bases; bases with no gene match: 8. The CDR3 contains 15 residues. Germline lookup yields CDR1 ENHRY and CDR2 SYGVKD. The DNA for the CDR3 is TGTGCCATCAGTGAGGACGTAATGACAGGGAATGAGCAGTTCTTC. This gives the protein CAISEDVMTGNEQFF.

This clonotype has a handful of counts. The V and J genes are TRBV27 and TRBJ2-7, with 7 nucleotides matching TRBD1. The germline V gene encodes CDR1 MNHEY and CDR2 SMNVEV (reference sequence). CDR3 length: 15 amino acids. Trimming took 3 bases from V and 3 from J; bases not matched to a gene: 8. Here the CDR3 reads CASSLRDSYFYEQYF. CDR3 DNA: TGTGCCAGCAGTTTGAGGGACAGCTACTTCTACGAGCAGTACTTC.

This clonotype was counted ten times or more. This rearrangement joins TRBV28 to TRBJ2-7; 8 nucleotides match TRBD2. Germline CDR1 reads MDHEN; CDR2 reads SYDVKM. Trimming removed 3 bases from V and 3 bases from J; junction bases left unmatched: 10. CDR3 length: 16 residues. The CDR3 DNA reads as TGTGCCAGCAGTTTTGGTTCGGGGGGGGCTATCTACGAGCAGTACTTC. This codes for CASSFGSGGAIYEQYF.

This rearrangement joins TRBV7-9 to TRBJ2-4; 10 positions agree with TRBD1. The CDR3 is 16 amino acids. Germline assignment: CDR1 SEHNR and CDR2 FQNEAQ (reference sequence). The junction had 3 bases not matched to a gene; V was cut back by 4 bases and J by 0 bases. CDR3 sequence: CASSSWTGGAKNIQYF. The DNA of the CDR3 is TGTGCCAGCAGCTCGTGGACAGGGGGAGCCAAAAACATTCAGTACTTC.

This clonotype was found many times. The chain couples TRBV19 to TRBJ1-5, with 8 bases matching TRBD1. Germline V lookup: CDR1 LNHDA, CDR2 SQIVND (reference sequence). Trimming took 8 bases from V and 2 from J; bases not matched to a gene: 20. The CDR3 runs 19 residues. The CDR3 protein is CASRTHLGSGGMGNQPQHF. The CDR3 region has the DNA TGTGCCAGTCGAACCCACCTAGGTTCAGGGGGCATGGGCAATCAGCCCCAGCATTTT.

This clonotype was seen repeatedly, ten times or more. The chain couples TRBV15 to TRBJ1-5; D gene unclear. CDR3 length: 13 amino acids. Trimming stripped 8 bases from V and 1 base from J, with 9 bases between. Germline CDR1 LNHNV, CDR2 YYDKDF (reference sequence). The CDR3 bases are TGTGCCACCCGCCACAGAAGCAATCAGCCCCAGCATTTT. This codes for CATRHRSNQPQHF.

This clonotype occurred many times. CDR3 DNA: TGTGCCAGCGAAGAGAGCGGGGACACAGATACGCAGTATTTT. Protein product: CASEESGDTDTQYF. This sequence joins TRBV7-9 and TRBJ2-3; 7 positions match TRBD2. V was clipped by 8 bases and J by 2 bases; unmatched bases: 7. CDR3 size: 14 residues. CDR1 and CDR2 (germline): SEHNR, FQNEAQ (reference sequence).

This clonotype was seen a few times. This CDR3 is CSARVGGIDTEAFF. CDR3 DNA: TGCAGTGCTAGAGTAGGCGGGATCGACACTGAAGCTTTCTTT. The rearrangement uses TRBV20-1 and TRBJ1-1; D gene uncertain. V was trimmed by 1 base and J by 3 bases, leaving 12 bases between them. This CDR3 comprises 14 residues. CDR1 is DFQATT and CDR2 is SNEGSKA in the germline V gene (reference sequence).

This clonotype has more than one count but fewer than ten. This chain links TRBV29-1 with TRBJ2-3; D gene unclear. This CDR3 contains 13 residues. Germline V gene lookup returns CDR1 SQVTM and CDR2 ANQGSEA. Trimming took 3 bases from V and 2 from J, leaving 9 bases between them. The CDR3: CSVELLTTDTQYF. Written as DNA, the CDR3 is TGCAGCGTTGAGCTTTTGACCACAGATACGCAGTATTTT.

This clonotype was seen many times. V is TRBV7-8 and J is TRBJ1-4; the D gene is possibly TRBD1 (6 bases). V lost 6 bases to trimming and J lost 8 bases, with 16 bases between them. The CDR3 has 14 amino acids. The germline V gene encodes CDR1 SGHVS and CDR2 FQNEAQ. The chain's CDR3 is CASRSQGGGEKLFF. The CDR3 DNA sequence: TGTGCCAGCAGGTCACAGGGTGGAGGCGAAAAACTGTTTTTT. Together with reference TRBV7-8 and TRBJ1-4, the CDR3 gives the full variable domain: GAGVSQSPRYKVAKRGQDVALRCDPISGHVSLFWYQQALGQGPEFLTYFQNEAQLDKSGLPSDRFFAERPEGSVSTLKIQRTQQEDSAVYLCASRSQGGGEKLFFGSGTQLSVL.

Ten or more counts support this clonotype. This chain connects TRBV30 to TRBJ1-2; D unclear. The CDR3 has 11 residues. The V gene's germline CDR1 is GTSNPN and CDR2 SVGIG (reference sequence). V lost 3 bases and J 5 bases, leaving 7 bases between the germline ends. Here the CDR3 reads CAWRREYGYTF. CDR3 nucleotides: TGTGCCTGGAGAAGGGAATATGGCTACACCTTC.

There are a few counts of this clonotype. The V gene is TRBV7-9, the J gene TRBJ1-2; D is unclear. CDR3 size: 13 residues. V shed 2 bases and J shed 12 bases, with 16 bases lying between them. CDR1 SEHNR and CDR2 FQNEAQ come from the germline V gene (reference sequence). CDR3 sequence reads: CASSLSWVGGDTF. DNA of the CDR3: TGTGCCAGCAGCTTAAGCTGGGTTGGAGGCGACACCTTC.

In its sample, this clonotype was seen a few times. The chain couples TRBV30 to TRBJ2-1, with TRBD2 matching 8 bases. From germline, CDR1 is GTSNPN and CDR2 SVGIG (reference sequence). J gave up 7 bases and V 0 bases, and 11 bases lay outside the gene matches. The CDR3 covers 16 residues. The CDR3 region has the DNA TGTGCCTGGAGTGTACAGGCGGCGGGGGGATCGAATGAGCAGTTCTTC. Its protein product is CAWSVQAAGGSNEQFF.

To note about this clonotype: This may be a read error, as it is one base from a much larger clone. The chain carries TRBV28 and TRBJ1-5, with 8 bases aligning to TRBD1. The V gene end was trimmed by 2 bases and the J gene end by 3 bases; junction bases not matched to a gene: 6. Germline V CDR1 and CDR2: MDHEN, SYDVKM. The CDR3 is 16 amino acids. This chain's CDR3 is CASSLLTGVTNQPQHF. The CDR3 region has the DNA TGTGCCAGCAGTTTACTGACAGGGGTCACCAATCAGCCCCAGCATTTT.

This clonotype was counted between two and nine times. This sequence may be a read error, since a much larger clone differs from it by one base. The J gene is TRBJ1-2, the V gene TRBV11-2; the match to TRBD1 covers 8 bases. Germline assignment: CDR1 SGHAT and CDR2 FQNNGV. Trimming took 7 bases from V and 3 from J; bases not matched to a gene: 4. The CDR3 loop spans 13 amino acids. The CDR3 coding sequence is TGTGCCAGCACCGTGACAGGGGACTATGGCTACACCTTC. Protein product: CASTVTGDYGYTF.

This clonotype was detected many times. V and J are TRBV7-9 and TRBJ1-6; possibly TRBD1 for D (5 bases). Germline lookup yields CDR1 SEHNR and CDR2 FQNEAQ (reference sequence). CDR3 length equals 16 residues. The V end was cut by 2 bases, the J end by 10 bases, with 18 bases between. In nucleotides, the CDR3 is TGTGCCAGCAGCTTAAATGGGCAGGGAGGCGGCTCACCCCTCCACTTT. Translation: CASSLNGQGGGSPLHF.

The chain is built from TRBV28 and TRBJ2-7; perhaps TRBD2 as D (5 bases). V was trimmed by 4 bases and J by 4 bases, leaving 11 bases between them. Germline V gene lookup returns CDR1 MDHEN and CDR2 SYDVKM. The CDR3 has 13 residues. The CDR3 bases are TGTGCCAGCAGTTCCCTGGGGAGTTACGAGCAGTACTTC. As protein: CASSSLGSYEQYF.

This clonotype was seen ten or more times. The chain links TRBV18 to TRBJ1-6, with D maybe TRBD1 (5 bases). Germline V gene sequence: CDR1 KGHSH, CDR2 LQKENI. V was trimmed by 4 bases and J by 10 bases, leaving 14 bases between them. The CDR3 length is 14 residues. The CDR3 coding sequence is TGTGCCAGCTCACTCGACAGAACCGGATCACCCCTCCACTTT. Protein sequence: CASSLDRTGSPLHF.